The text below deals with one T cell receptor beta chain. The antigen it binds to is not known. No base quality information exists; no much larger clone differs at one position. The sample is drawn from a study of Ad26.COV2.S vaccination and SARS-CoV-2 variants (dated by TCRdb to about 2021). Broadly, across the study: Vaccine-arm donors came from COV1001, a multicentre, randomized, double-blind, placebo-controlled phase I-IIa trial of Ad26.COV2.S in healthy adults. Ad26.COV2.S was given intramuscularly at 5x10^10 or 1x10^11 viral particles, as a single shot or as two shots 56 days apart. The specificity and breadth of SARS-CoV-2-reactive T cell receptors after Ad26.COV2.S vaccination were assessed by TCRbeta repertoire sequencing. A total of 32 samples were included in the TCR-sequenced set, comprising about 20 Ad26.COV2.S vaccine recipients, 5 placebo recipients and 8 SARS-CoV-2 convalescent individuals. Participants in the trial were split at random into five groups of five each, receiving low-dose or high-dose Ad26.COV2.S once or twice, or else placebo on both occasions. Blinding of investigators to trial group allocation was maintained during experiments and outcome assessment. The paper's findings and limits, for the study overall: Vaccine and placebo recipients had similar non-spike TCR breadth, a finding consistent with the vaccine containing only spike. Compared with placebo recipients, Ad26.COV2.S recipients showed higher spike-specific TCR breadth (P = 0.0014). The study was not powered to compare responses between vaccine doses or regimens. Substantial breadth of spike-specific CD8+ and CD4+ T cell responses was reported after vaccination. The authors noted that total T cell responses may have been underestimated by the TCR breadth and depth analyses.

The immunoSEQ Assay was the method used to sequence TCRbeta CDR3 regions. After extraction, genomic DNA underwent amplification by bias-controlled multiplex PCR, followed by high-throughput sequencing. The authors' analysis ran thus. Collapsing and filtering of sequences were performed to quantify the absolute abundance of each unique TCRbeta CDR3 region. T cell fraction was estimated by normalizing TCRbeta template counts to usable DNA, which was measured by amplifying reference genes present in all nucleated cells. Repertoire TCRs were annotated as SARS-CoV-2-specific when V gene, CDR3 amino acid sequence and J gene were exactly matched to a known reactive TCR set. The reference SARS-CoV-2 TCR set was derived from MIRA and filtered for enrichment in COVID-19-positive ImmuneCODE repertoires, a step that removed public or cross-reactive TCRs. Using the MIRA antigens, annotated TCRs were further analysed by specific ORF or by position within an ORF. Breadth was defined as annotated unique rearrangements over total unique productive rearrangements; depth was the summed frequency of those rearrangements. Group comparisons of TCR breadth used two-sided Wilcoxon rank-sum tests. TCRdb took over this immuneACCESS table, retaining in-frame rearrangements with V and J assigned. Such tables are incomplete; in checked studies, under half of the missing clones stem from an unresolved V gene, and the remainder is unexplained. Clonal size and the V and J genes are those of that table, whereas D and trimming came from the DNA. In all, the sample holds under 500,000 clones, and about 92% of those were seen once. 1.5% to 2% of the sample goes to the ten largest clones.

The sample's treatment or condition, from its label and the paper: 15 to 20 received Ad26.COV2.S at low or high dose, single or two shots; about 5 received placebo; per-sample allocation not given. For vaccine and placebo recipients, repertoires were sequenced using samples collected on day 63 after the first injection. In Cohort 1b, about 27 adults aged 18-55 years were enrolled at a single site in Boston, USA, between 29 July and 7 August 2020. Ad26.COV2.S was a replication-incompetent adenovirus type 26 vector that expressed a prefusion-stabilized SARS-CoV-2 spike protein derived from the original Wuhan strain. The sample here was peripheral blood, taken in a trial of Ad26.COV2.S vaccine versus placebo. The sequence was collected from a person aged 18-60 years who received the Ad26.COV2.S COVID-19 vaccine or a placebo.

The bases read TGTGCCTGGAGTGTACAGATCGGGCAGCCCCAGCATTTT. Its protein reads: CAWSVQIGQPQHF. The chain uses TRBV30 and TRBJ1-5; the D gene is not confidently resolved. Looking up the germline V gene (reference sequence) yields CDR1 GTSNPN and CDR2 SVGIG. Trimming at the junction amounts to 0 bases on V and 7 bases on J, and the germline ends lie 10 bases apart. Its CDR3 holds 13 amino acids, cysteine through phenylalanine. This entry keeps only the CDR3 DNA: 39 bases, framed from base 1.